Each of the 9 T cell receptor beta chains below was sequenced from the same sample in a study of regulatory T cells in long-lasting Graves disease (dated by TCRdb to 2020 to 2022). Libraries were constructed by multiplex PCR. TCRdb lists the instrument as Illumina HiSeq 4000. To build TCR beta libraries, CDR3 regions were amplified by Arm-PCR using iRepertoire HTBI primers. TCRdb reprocessed the public reads (quality trimming at Q25 with fastp, clone calling with MiXCR) and kept in-frame beta chains. Records with the same CDR3 protein are collapsed into one entry carrying the most frequent genes and DNA. Recorded for this sample are a few hundred thousand distinct CDR3 sequences; approximately 13% of them occurred a single time. Roughly a tenth of the sample is in the top ten clones. Per the publication, the time point label means: newly diagnosed GD, antithyroid drugs for less than 3 months. RNA was extracted from PBMCs in TRIzol for both TCR sequencing and RNA sequencing.

These data are also associated with another study on T cells in Graves' hyperthyroidism and ophthalmopathy.

The sample was peripheral blood mononuclear cells (PBMCs), taken at new diagnosis, from a patient treated with antithyroid drugs. These TCRs come from a man aged 30-40 years with Graves disease. Donor details come from another sample of the same person, matched by shared clones.

This clonotype was seen at least ten times. The chain links TRBV30 to TRBJ1-2; D remains ambiguous. This CDR3 is 13 amino acids long. Germline lookup yields CDR1 GTSNPN and CDR2 SVGIG (reference sequence). V gave up 0 bases and J gave up 0 bases, with 5 bases separating them. For the CDR3, the DNA is TGTGCCTGGAGTGTGTCCGCTAACTATGGCTACACCTTC. Its translation: CAWSVSANYGYTF.

The rearrangement uses TRBV19 and TRBJ1-1; D ambiguous. Germline V gives CDR1 LNHDA, CDR2 SQIVND (reference sequence). With 7 bases removed from V and 0 bases from J, the gap between germline ends came to 18 bases. The CDR3 runs 16 residues. In DNA form, the CDR3 reads TGTGCCAGTACCTCCGCGGGAGCTCTAATGAACACTGAAGCTTTCTTT. This codes for CASTSAGALMNTEAFF.

The rearrangement links TRBV3-1 to TRBJ2-1; D tentatively fits TRBD1 or TRBD2 (6 bases each). V was clipped by 5 bases and J by 4 bases, with 12 bases between them. CDR1 is LGHDT and CDR2 is YNNKEL in the germline V gene (reference sequence). The CDR3 runs 14 residues. The CDR3 bases are TGTGCCAGCAGCGTGCGGGACACTTACAATGAGCAGTTCTTC. It codes for CASSVRDTYNEQFF.

This clonotype was counted a few times. The rearrangement uses TRBV5-1 and TRBJ1-6, with D unresolved. Trimming left V 5 bases short and J 12 bases short, with 27 bases between. The germline gives CDR1 SGHRS, CDR2 YFSETQ. The CDR3 consists of 17 residues. The CDR3 sequence: CASSFAEGERRVLPLHF. The CDR3 DNA reads as TGCGCCAGCAGTTTCGCCGAGGGAGAGCGAAGGGTCTTACCCCTCCACTTT. The full variable domain, its missing parts supplied by reference TRBV5-1 and TRBJ1-6, is KAGVTQTPRYLIKTRGQQVTLSCSPISGHRSVSWYQQTPGQGLQFLFEYFSETQRNKGNFPGRFSGRQFSNSRSEMNVSTLELGDSALYLCASSFAEGERRVLPLHFGNGTRLTVT.

In this sample, this clonotype turned up many times. J is TRBJ2-2 and V is TRBV9, with D perhaps TRBD2 (5 bases). The V gene's germline CDR1 is SGDLS and CDR2 YYNGEE. CDR3 length: 15 residues. Trimming cost V 10 bases and J 1 base, with 17 bases left between them. As DNA, the CDR3 is TGTGCCTCAGGCTGGGCGAGGGTGAACACCGGGGAGCTGTTTTTT. Protein: CASGWARVNTGELFF.

This clonotype was detected many times. The rearrangement links TRBV10-1 to TRBJ2-3; the match to TRBD2 covers 12 bases. Germline V lookup: CDR1 WNHNN, CDR2 SYGVQD (reference sequence). With 4 bases clipped from V and 2 bases from J, the junction kept 4 bases outside the gene matches. The CDR3 has 16 amino acids. The CDR3 DNA reads as TGCGCCAGCAGTGTTCTAGCGGGAGGGAACACAGATACGCAGTATTTT. This codes for CASSVLAGGNTDTQYF.

This clonotype was detected a few times. This chain connects TRBV7-6 to TRBJ2-1; 11 bases agree with TRBD1. The CDR3 consists of 15 residues. V shed 5 bases, J shed 3 bases, and the junction held 3 bases outside the gene matches. CDR1 and CDR2 (germline): SGHVS, FNYEAQ. CDR3 DNA: TGTGCCAGCAGCCGGGACAGGGGGTACTACAATGAGCAGTTCTTC. This gives the protein CASSRDRGYYNEQFF.

This clonotype was detected a few times. This chain uses TRBV20-1 with TRBJ2-7; 9 bases agree with TRBD1. The J segment lost 5 bases and the V segment lost 0 bases, leaving 5 bases of the junction unmatched. Germline V gene data show CDR1 as DFQATT and CDR2 as SNEGSKA (reference sequence). The CDR3 is 14 amino acids. The CDR3 DNA is TGCAGTGCTAGAGAGGGACAGGGCGGTAACGAGCAGTACTTC. Its protein product is CSAREGQGGNEQYF.

This clonotype showed up many times. The chain combines TRBV18 with TRBJ1-6, with 9 bases that match TRBD1. The germline V gene encodes CDR1 KGHSH and CDR2 LQKENI. This CDR3 region has 15 residues. V lost 2 bases and J lost 7; bases outside the gene matches: 3. The CDR3 loop is CASSPVTGGNSPLHF. Written as DNA, the CDR3 is TGTGCCAGCTCACCAGTGACAGGGGGAAATTCACCCCTCCACTTT. Supplemented by reference TRBV18 and TRBJ1-6, the full variable domain reads NAGVMQNPRHLVRRRGQEARLRCSPMKGHSHVYWYRQLPEEGLKFMVYLQKENIIDESGMPKERFSAEFPKEGPSILRIQQVVRGDSAAYFCASSPVTGGNSPLHFGNGTRLTVT.